Sequencing of this TCR beta chain was carried out in a study of cytomegalovirus exposure and HLA in healthy donors. Amplification used 60 Vbeta primers and 13 Jbeta primers. Only in-frame clones appear in the TCRdb table, and some are missing; sequencing was by immunoSEQ multiplex PCR. The sample has 120,000 to 150,000 clones, 75% seen once. Germline values: CDR1 MNHNY, CDR2 SVGAGI (reference sequence). CDR3 length: 12 amino acids. V shed 4 bases and J shed 7 bases, with 8 bases lying between them. This clonotype was sampled from a man in his forties or fifties in good health and CMV-seronegative. The sample was PBMCs. The rearrangement joins TRBV6-6 to TRBJ1-5, with unresolved D. As DNA, the CDR3 is TGTGCCAGCAGTTTCGTGGGCCAGCCCCAGCATTTT. Amino acid sequence: CASSFVGQPQHF.